This entry is about one T cell receptor beta chain. CDR3 length: 16 residues. Per the germline V gene, CDR1 is ENHRY and CDR2 is SYGVKD. Germline trimming cut 6 bases from V and 1 base from J; bases unmatched to any gene: 5. Using immunoSEQ multiplex PCR, the repertoire was profiled, and TCRdb retains in-frame clones only, with some absent. The sample lists over 10,000 clones; roughly 93% were seen once. This sample is part of a study of technical replicates of blood from a handful of donors. The chain links TRBV10-3 to TRBJ2-2; 10 nucleotides match TRBD2. Sequenced material: PBMCs. This sequence originates from a human donor in good health. The CDR3 loop is CAISKGLAVNTGELFF. In DNA form, the CDR3 reads TGTGCCATCAGCAAAGGACTAGCGGTGAACACCGGGGAGCTGTTTTTT.